This T cell receptor beta chain was captured by sequencing in a study of OX40 agonist ivuxolimab in advanced cancers. As concerns this clone: Its antigen is still unknown.

Study findings and constraints: In CD8+ T cells, expanded clones were on average more numerous than in CD4+. Some patients without response likewise showed low normalized clonal expansion. Antigen specificity of clonally expanded peripheral T cells was not established. CD4+ and CD8+ T cells in blood underwent clonal expansion by week 6 at 0.1 to 3.0 mg/kg.

In germline, CDR1 is SEHNR, CDR2 FQNEAQ (reference sequence). The CDR3 loop spans 16 amino acids. Trimming shortened V by 5 bases and J by 0 bases, and 17 bases separated the two germline ends. Sequencing used immunoSEQ multiplex PCR; TCRdb keeps in-frame clones, though not all of them. The data show just over 45,000 clones, about 95% seen once. The sequence was collected from an adult with an advanced solid tumor such as melanoma, head and neck, liver or kidney cancer. This chain uses TRBV7-9 with TRBJ2-7; a weak D match, TRBD2 (5 bases). Sequencing was performed on CD4+ or CD8+ T cells sorted from blood, taken in a trial of the OX40 agonist ivuxolimab. The CDR3 region is CASSLPVARSSYEQYF. CDR3 DNA: TGTGCCAGCAGCCTACCGGTAGCGAGGAGCTCCTACGAGCAGTACTTC. The full variable domain, completed using reference TRBV7-9 and TRBJ2-7, is DTGVSQNPRHKITKRGQNVTFRCDPISEHNRLYWYRQTLGQGPEFLTYFQNEAQLEKSRLLSDRFSAERPKGSFSTLEIQRTEQGDSAMYLCASSLPVARSSYEQYFGPGTRLTVT.